Shown below are 11 T cell receptor beta chains from a single sample sequenced in a study of blood T cells in healthy people across ages. Primed by a sample-barcoded 5' primer and a J-beta primer mix, a second PCR proceeded for 7 to 11 cycles. TCRdb passed the 5' RACE reads through MiXCR, listing each CDR3 protein once. The profile shows approximately 580,000 distinct CDR3 sequences, about 25% of them singletons. These data were also reused for a study on T cells of mothers and their children.

Sequencing used blood. The receptor set was obtained from a boy between 10 and 17 years old in good health.

The chain links TRBV18 to TRBJ2-6; 9 bases align to TRBD1. Germline V CDR1 and CDR2: KGHSH, LQKENI. With 3 bases clipped from V and 0 bases from J, the junction kept 3 bases outside the gene matches. CDR3 length: 17 amino acids. The CDR3 DNA reads TGTGCCAGCTCACCCGGGACAGGGACCTCTGGGGCCAACGTCCTGACTTTC. Amino acid sequence: CASSPGTGTSGANVLTF.

In its sample, this clonotype was seen a few times. This chain's CDR3 is CASSSHRGMDTEAFF. In DNA, the CDR3 is TGCGCCAGCAGCTCCCACAGGGGGATGGACACTGAAGCTTTCTTT. V gene TRBV5-1 combines with J gene TRBJ1-1; 8 bases line up with TRBD1. Germline-derived CDR1 and CDR2 are SGHRS and YFSETQ. J gave up 3 bases and V 3 bases, and 7 bases lay outside the gene matches. The CDR3 is 15 residues long.

This chain uses TRBV28 with TRBJ2-5, with unresolved D. Between the trimmed V and J ends, which lost 5 bases and 5 bases, there was a span of 15 bases. Germline loops: CDR1 MDHEN, CDR2 SYDVKM. This CDR3 has 14 residues. DNA for the CDR3: TGTGCCAGCAGTAATCTAGAGCCACAGGAGACCCAGTACTTC. This translates into CASSNLEPQETQYF.

The chain recombines TRBV7-2 with TRBJ2-1, with 7 bases aligning to TRBD2. V was clipped by 5 bases and J by 8 bases; unmatched bases: 15. The CDR3 sequence is 16 residues long. Germline V CDR1 and CDR2: SGHTA, FQGNSA. The CDR3 DNA sequence: TGTGCCAGCAGCCAGGTGGGCGGGAGAGTCTTCTATGAGCAGTTCTTC. Amino acid sequence: CASSQVGGRVFYEQFF.

CDR3 in amino acids: CASSLEVSNTEAFF. CDR3 coding DNA: TGTGCCAGCAGCTTAGAAGTGTCGAACACTGAAGCTTTCTTT. The chain has TRBV7-2 and TRBJ1-1; D remains ambiguous. The CDR3 contains 14 residues. Germline CDR1 is SGHTA and CDR2 is FQGNSA. V lost 1 base, J lost 1 base, and 7 bases lay in between.

The genes are TRBV20-1 and TRBJ2-3; D perhaps matches TRBD1 (5 bases). This CDR3 spans 17 amino acids. V shed 2 bases and J shed 0 bases, with 18 bases lying between them. Germline assignment: CDR1 DFQATT and CDR2 SNEGSKA (reference sequence). In DNA, the CDR3 is TGCAGTGCTAGATTAGAGGTAGCAGGGCGGAGCACAGATACGCAGTATTTT. Residues: CSARLEVAGRSTDTQYF.

This clonotype appeared many times. This sequence joins TRBV29-1 and TRBJ1-2; D is possibly TRBD1 (5 bases). The length of the CDR3 is 13 residues. Germline loops: CDR1 SQVTM, CDR2 ANQGSEA. The V end was cut by 2 bases, the J end by 9 bases, with 16 bases between. This chain's CDR3 is CSVERGEVGSYTF. The CDR3 DNA reads as TGCAGCGTTGAAAGGGGAGAGGTGGGGAGCTACACCTTC.

The J gene is TRBJ2-7, the V gene TRBV28; 7 bases map to TRBD2. The CDR3 sequence is 14 residues long. V dropped 2 bases and J dropped 4; count of bases not matched to a gene: 5. Germline V gene sequence: CDR1 MDHEN, CDR2 SYDVKM. DNA for the CDR3: TGTGCCAGCAGTTTAGAGGGAGGGGTGTACGAGCAGTACTTC. Translating it yields CASSLEGGVYEQYF.

The table lists this clonotype with a few counts. The CDR3 protein is CASSQGSDSRYGYTF. In DNA form, the CDR3 reads TGCGCCAGCAGCCAAGGATCCGACAGCAGATATGGCTACACCTTC. The chain is built from TRBV4-3 and TRBJ1-2; D might be TRBD1 (5 bases). CDR1 LGHNA and CDR2 YSLEER come from the germline V gene. This CDR3 is 15 amino acids long. Trimming removed 1 base from V and 5 bases from J, with 14 bases in between.

The V call is TRBV6-2 or TRBV6-3, the J call TRBJ2-7; no definite D call. The CDR3 is 13 amino acids. Trimming removed 0 bases at V and 7 bases at J, with 10 bases between. Germline CDR1 MNHEY, CDR2 SVGEGT. The CDR3 nucleotides read TGTGCCAGCAGTTACTCTCTCACGCGAGAGCAGTACTTC. It translates to CASSYSLTREQYF.

This clonotype was seen a handful of times. The rearrangement links TRBV20-1 to TRBJ2-1; TRBD2 aligns across 12 bases. This CDR3 contains 14 residues. V was clipped by 5 bases and J by 5 bases; unmatched bases: 4. CDR1 is DFQATT, CDR2 SNEGSKA, per germline (reference sequence). CDR3 DNA sequence: TGCAGTGCTCCTAGCGGGAGGGCCAACAATGAGCAGTTCTTC. Protein product: CSAPSGRANNEQFF.